A single T cell receptor beta chain is shown here with its context. Its target is not known. The same CDR3 also results from other DNA sequences found in this sample. The entry originates in a study of beta chain features in type 1 diabetes. Germline CDR1 is SQVTM and CDR2 is ANQGSEA. The CDR3 is made up of 13 amino acids. Deletions cut 6 bases from V and 1 base from J, with 12 bases between. General observations from the study: All four CD4+ subsets from Type 1 diabetes patients carried moderately but significantly shorter TCRB CDR3s. Patients' naive, central memory and regulatory TCRB repertoires appeared more alike than those of healthy donors.

What was sequenced were expressed TCRB transcripts, since all of the isolated RNA had been reverse transcribed. Using immunoSEQ multiplex PCR, the repertoire was profiled, and TCRdb retains in-frame clones only, with some absent. The table lists approximately 250,000 clones, roughly 17% of them singletons, with more than 0.075% in the top ten. The sequence derives from a man aged 25-45 years with type 1 diabetes. Sequencing was carried out using naive CD4+ T cells from blood. V usage is TRBV29-1 and J usage is TRBJ1-1; D gene uncertain. This CDR3 is CSVAGVANTEAFF. CDR3 nucleotides: TGCAGCGTCGCCGGGGTTGCGAACACTGAAGCTTTCTTT.